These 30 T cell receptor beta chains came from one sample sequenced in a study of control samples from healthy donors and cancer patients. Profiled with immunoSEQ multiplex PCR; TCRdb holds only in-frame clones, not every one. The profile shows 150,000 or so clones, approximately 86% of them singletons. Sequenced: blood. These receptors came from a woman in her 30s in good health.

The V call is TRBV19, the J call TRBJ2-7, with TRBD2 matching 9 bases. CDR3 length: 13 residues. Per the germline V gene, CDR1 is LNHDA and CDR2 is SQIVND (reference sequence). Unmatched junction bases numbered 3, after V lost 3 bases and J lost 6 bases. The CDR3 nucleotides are TGTGCCAGTAGTATTGGGCGGGAGGGCGAGCAGTACTTC. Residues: CASSIGREGEQYF.

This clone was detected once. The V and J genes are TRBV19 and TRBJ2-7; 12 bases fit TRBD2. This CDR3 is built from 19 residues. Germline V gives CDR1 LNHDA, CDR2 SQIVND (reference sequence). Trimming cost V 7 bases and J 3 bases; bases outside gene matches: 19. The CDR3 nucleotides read TGTGCCAGTATCTACCGGGACAGGGTTCTAGCGGGAGGGGTCTACGAGCAGTACTTC. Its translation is CASIYRDRVLAGGVYEQYF.

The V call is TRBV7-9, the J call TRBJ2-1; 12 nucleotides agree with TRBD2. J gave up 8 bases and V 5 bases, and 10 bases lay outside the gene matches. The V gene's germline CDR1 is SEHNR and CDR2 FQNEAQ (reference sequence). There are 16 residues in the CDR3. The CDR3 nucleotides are TGTGCCAGCAGCCCCCGACTAGCGGGAGTAGGGGATGAGCAGTTCTTC. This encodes CASSPRLAGVGDEQFF.

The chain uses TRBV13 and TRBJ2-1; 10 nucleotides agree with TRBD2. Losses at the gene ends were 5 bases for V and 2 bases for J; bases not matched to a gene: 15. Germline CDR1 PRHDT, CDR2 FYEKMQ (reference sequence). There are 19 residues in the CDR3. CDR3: CASSLIRSGGADTYNEQFF. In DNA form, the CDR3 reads TGTGCCAGCAGCCTAATTCGAAGCGGGGGGGCAGACACCTACAATGAGCAGTTCTTC.

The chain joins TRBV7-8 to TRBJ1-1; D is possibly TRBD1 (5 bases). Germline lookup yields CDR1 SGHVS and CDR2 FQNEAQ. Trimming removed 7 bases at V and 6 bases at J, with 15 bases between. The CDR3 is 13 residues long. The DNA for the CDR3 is TGTGCCAGCATCCTGGGGGGGGAGGCTGAAGCTTTCTTT. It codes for CASILGGEAEAFF.

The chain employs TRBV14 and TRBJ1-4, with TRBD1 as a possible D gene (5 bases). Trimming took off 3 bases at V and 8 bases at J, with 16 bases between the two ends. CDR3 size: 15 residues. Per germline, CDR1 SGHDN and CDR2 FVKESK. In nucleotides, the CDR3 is TGTGCCAGCAGCCACCTTGGGCAGGGAAGGGAAAAACTGTTTTTT. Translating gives CASSHLGQGREKLFF. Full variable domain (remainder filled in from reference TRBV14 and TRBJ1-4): EAGVTQFPSHSVIEKGQTVTLRCDPISGHDNLYWYRRVMGKEIKFLLHFVKESKQDESGMPNNRFLAERTGGTYSTLKVQPAELEDSGVYFCASSHLGQGREKLFFGSGTQLSVL.

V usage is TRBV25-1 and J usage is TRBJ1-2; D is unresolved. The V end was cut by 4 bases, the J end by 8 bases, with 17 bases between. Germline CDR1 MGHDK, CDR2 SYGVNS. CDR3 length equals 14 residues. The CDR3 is CASSGWDSTRGYTF. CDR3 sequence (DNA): TGTGCCAGCAGTGGGTGGGATTCAACGAGGGGCTACACCTTC.

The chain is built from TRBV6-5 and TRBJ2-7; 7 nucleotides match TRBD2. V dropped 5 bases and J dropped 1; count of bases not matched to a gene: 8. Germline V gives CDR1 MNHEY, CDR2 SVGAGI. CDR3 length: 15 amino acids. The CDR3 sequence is CASSRSGDASYEQYV. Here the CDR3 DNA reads TGTGCCAGCAGTCGAAGCGGGGACGCTTCCTACGAGCAGTACGTC.

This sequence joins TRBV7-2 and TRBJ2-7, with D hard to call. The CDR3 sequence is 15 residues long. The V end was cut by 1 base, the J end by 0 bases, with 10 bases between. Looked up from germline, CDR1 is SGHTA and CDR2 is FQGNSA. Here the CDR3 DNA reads TGTGCCAGCAGCTTAGGGGCAGGAATCTCCTACGAGCAGTACTTC. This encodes CASSLGAGISYEQYF.

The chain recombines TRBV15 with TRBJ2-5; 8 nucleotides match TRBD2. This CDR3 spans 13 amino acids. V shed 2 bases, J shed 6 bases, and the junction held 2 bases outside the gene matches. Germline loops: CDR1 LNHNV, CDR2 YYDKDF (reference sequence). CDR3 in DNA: TGTGCCACCAGCAGAAGCGGGAGTCAGACCCAGTACTTC. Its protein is CATSRSGSQTQYF.

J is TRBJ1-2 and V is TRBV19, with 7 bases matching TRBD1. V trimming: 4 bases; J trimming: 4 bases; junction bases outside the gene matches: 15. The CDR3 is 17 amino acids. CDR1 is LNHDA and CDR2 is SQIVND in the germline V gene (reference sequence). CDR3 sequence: CASSKGVNLGQLYGYTF. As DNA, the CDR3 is TGTGCCAGTAGTAAAGGGGTGAATTTGGGACAGCTCTATGGCTACACCTTC.

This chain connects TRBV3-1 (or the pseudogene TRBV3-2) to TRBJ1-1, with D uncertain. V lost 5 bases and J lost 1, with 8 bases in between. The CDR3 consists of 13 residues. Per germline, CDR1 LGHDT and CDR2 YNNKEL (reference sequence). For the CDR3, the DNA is TGTGCCAGCAGCGACGTGAGGAACACTGAAGCTTTCTTT. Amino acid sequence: CASSDVRNTEAFF.

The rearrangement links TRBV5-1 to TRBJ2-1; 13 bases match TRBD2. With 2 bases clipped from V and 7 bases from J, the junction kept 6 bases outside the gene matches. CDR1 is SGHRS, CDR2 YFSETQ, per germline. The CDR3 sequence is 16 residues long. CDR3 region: CASSLRTSGSGNEQFF. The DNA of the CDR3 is TGCGCCAGCAGCTTACGGACTAGCGGGAGCGGAAATGAGCAGTTCTTC.

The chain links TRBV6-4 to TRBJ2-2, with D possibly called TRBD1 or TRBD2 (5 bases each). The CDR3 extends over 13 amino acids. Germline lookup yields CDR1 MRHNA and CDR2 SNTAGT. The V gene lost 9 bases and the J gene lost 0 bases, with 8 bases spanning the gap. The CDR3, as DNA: TGTGCCAGTCGAGGGGCGAACACCGGGGAGCTGTTTTTT. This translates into CASRGANTGELFF.

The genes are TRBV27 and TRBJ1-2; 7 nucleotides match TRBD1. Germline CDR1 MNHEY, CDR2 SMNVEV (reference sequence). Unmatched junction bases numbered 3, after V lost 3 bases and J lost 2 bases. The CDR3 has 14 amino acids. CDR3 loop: CASSLRGQNYGYTF. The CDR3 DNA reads TGTGCCAGCAGTTTGAGGGGACAGAACTATGGCTACACCTTC.

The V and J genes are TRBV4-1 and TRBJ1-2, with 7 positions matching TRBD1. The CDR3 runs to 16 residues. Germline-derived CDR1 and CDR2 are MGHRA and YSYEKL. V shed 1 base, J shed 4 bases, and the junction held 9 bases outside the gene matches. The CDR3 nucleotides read TGCGCCAGCAGCCAAGGTCTGAAGGGGGCTCCCTATGGCTACACCTTC. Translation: CASSQGLKGAPYGYTF.

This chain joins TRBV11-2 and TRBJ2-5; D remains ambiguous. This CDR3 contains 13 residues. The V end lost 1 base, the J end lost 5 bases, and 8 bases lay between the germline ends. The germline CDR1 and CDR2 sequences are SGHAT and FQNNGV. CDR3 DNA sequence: TGTGCCAGCAGCTTAGGGGGTGAGGAGACCCAGTACTTC. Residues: CASSLGGEETQYF. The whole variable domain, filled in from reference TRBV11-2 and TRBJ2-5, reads EAGVAQSPRYKIIEKRQSVAFWCNPISGHATLYWYQQILGQGPKLLIQFQNNGVVDDSQLPKDRFSAERLKGVDSTLKIQPAKLEDSAVYLCASSLGGEETQYFGPGTRLLVL.

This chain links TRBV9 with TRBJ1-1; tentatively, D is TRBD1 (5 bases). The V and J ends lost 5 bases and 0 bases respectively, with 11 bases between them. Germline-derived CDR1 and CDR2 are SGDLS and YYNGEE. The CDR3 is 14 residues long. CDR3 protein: CASSQTGLNTEAFF. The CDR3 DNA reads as TGTGCCAGCAGTCAAACAGGCTTGAACACTGAAGCTTTCTTT. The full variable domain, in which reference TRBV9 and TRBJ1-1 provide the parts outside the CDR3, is DSGVTQTPKHLITATGQRVTLRCSPRSGDLSVYWYQQSLDQGLQFLIQYYNGEERAKGNILERFSAQQFPDLHSELNLSSLELGDSALYFCASSQTGLNTEAFFGQGTRLTVV.

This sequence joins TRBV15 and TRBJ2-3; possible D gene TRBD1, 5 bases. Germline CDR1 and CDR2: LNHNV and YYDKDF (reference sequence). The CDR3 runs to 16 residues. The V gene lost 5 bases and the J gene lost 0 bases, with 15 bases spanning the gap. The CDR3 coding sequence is TGTGCCACCAGCCGAGGTCGCGCAGGGAGCACAGATACGCAGTATTTT. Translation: CATSRGRAGSTDTQYF.

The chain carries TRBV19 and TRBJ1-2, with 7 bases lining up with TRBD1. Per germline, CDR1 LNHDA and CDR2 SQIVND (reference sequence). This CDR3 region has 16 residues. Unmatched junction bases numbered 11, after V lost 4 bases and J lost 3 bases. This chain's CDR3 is CASSKTSGTAYYGYTF. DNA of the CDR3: TGTGCCAGTAGTAAAACCTCCGGGACAGCCTACTATGGCTACACCTTC. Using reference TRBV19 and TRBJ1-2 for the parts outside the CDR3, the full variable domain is DGGITQSPKYLFRKEGQNVTLSCEQNLNHDAMYWYRQDPGQGLRLIYYSQIVNDFQKGDIAEGYSVSREKKESFPLTVTSAQKNPTAFYLCASSKTSGTAYYGYTFGSGTRLTVV.

The CDR3 sequence: CASSPGGTGGYGYTF. CDR3 in DNA: TGTGCCAGCAGCCCTGGCGGGACAGGAGGCTATGGCTACACCTTC. The J gene is TRBJ1-2, the V gene TRBV7-2, with 8 nucleotides matching TRBD1. After removal of 5 bases from V and 4 bases from J, the junction contained 9 bases not matched to a gene. This CDR3 is built from 15 residues. Germline V gene data show CDR1 as SGHTA and CDR2 as FQGNSA. The full variable domain, completed using reference TRBV7-2 and TRBJ1-2, is GAGVSQSPSNKVTEKGKDVELRCDPISGHTALYWYRQSLGQGLEFLIYFQGNSAPDKSGLPSDRFSAERTGGSVSTLTIQRTQQEDSAVYLCASSPGGTGGYGYTFGSGTRLTVV.

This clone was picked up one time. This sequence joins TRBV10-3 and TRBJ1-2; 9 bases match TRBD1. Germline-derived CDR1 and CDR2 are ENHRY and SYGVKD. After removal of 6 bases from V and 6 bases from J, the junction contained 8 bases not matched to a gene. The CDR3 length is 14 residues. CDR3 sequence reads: CAIRQTGGEDGYTF. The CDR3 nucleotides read TGTGCCATCAGACAGACAGGGGGGGAGGATGGCTACACCTTC.

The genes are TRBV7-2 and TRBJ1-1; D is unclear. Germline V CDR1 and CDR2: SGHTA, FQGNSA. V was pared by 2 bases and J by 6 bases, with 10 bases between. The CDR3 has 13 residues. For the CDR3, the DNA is TGTGCCAGCAGCTTACTATGGGGTGCTGAAGCTTTCTTT. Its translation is CASSLLWGAEAFF.

CDR3 residues: CASSVPGTGNTEAFF. The CDR3 DNA reads as TGTGCCAGCAGCGTTCCCGGGACCGGTAACACTGAAGCTTTCTTT. The chain is built from TRBV5-4 and TRBJ1-1, with D possibly matching TRBD1 (5 bases). Trimming cost V 4 bases and J 2 bases, with 15 bases left between them. Germline CDR1 SGHNT, CDR2 YYREEE (reference sequence). The CDR3 length is 15 residues.

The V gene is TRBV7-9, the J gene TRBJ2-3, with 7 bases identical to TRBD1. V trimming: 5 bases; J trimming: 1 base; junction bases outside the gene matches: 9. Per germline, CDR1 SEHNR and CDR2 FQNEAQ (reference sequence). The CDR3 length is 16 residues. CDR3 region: CASSPRTGSRTDTQYF. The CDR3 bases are TGTGCCAGCAGCCCCAGGACAGGCTCCCGCACAGATACGCAGTATTTT.

CDR3 coding DNA: TGCAGCGTTGGGGGCGTGGGGGGAGTGAGAACCTACGAGCAGTACTTC. Residues: CSVGGVGGVRTYEQYF. This chain uses TRBV29-1 with TRBJ2-7; TRBD2 is a possible D gene (6 bases). Trimming took 4 bases from V and 2 from J, leaving 21 bases between them. The CDR3 extends over 16 amino acids. Per germline, CDR1 SQVTM and CDR2 ANQGSEA.

This chain's CDR3 is CASSLLGGHDYEQYV. CDR3 sequence (DNA): TGTGCCAGCAGCTTATTGGGGGGCCACGACTACGAGCAGTACGTC. The chain uses TRBV7-2 and TRBJ2-7; D could derive from TRBD1 or TRBD2 (6 bases each). Between the trimmed V and J ends, which lost 2 bases and 3 bases, there was a span of 14 bases. Looked up from germline, CDR1 is SGHTA and CDR2 is FQGNSA. CDR3 size: 15 residues.

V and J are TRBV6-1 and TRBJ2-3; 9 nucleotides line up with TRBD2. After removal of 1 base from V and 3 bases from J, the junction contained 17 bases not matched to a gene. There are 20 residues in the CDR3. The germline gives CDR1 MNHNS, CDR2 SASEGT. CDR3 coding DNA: TGTGCCAGCAGTGAAGGGGGCGCTTGGGGCGGTAGCGGGAGAACAGATACGCAGTATTTT. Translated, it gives CASSEGGAWGGSGRTDTQYF.

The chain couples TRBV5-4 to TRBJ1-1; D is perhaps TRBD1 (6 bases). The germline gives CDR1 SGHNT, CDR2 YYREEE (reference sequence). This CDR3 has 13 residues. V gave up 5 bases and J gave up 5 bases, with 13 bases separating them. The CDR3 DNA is TGTGCCAGCAGTTCAACGCAGGGGACTGAAGCTTTCTTT. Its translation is CASSSTQGTEAFF.

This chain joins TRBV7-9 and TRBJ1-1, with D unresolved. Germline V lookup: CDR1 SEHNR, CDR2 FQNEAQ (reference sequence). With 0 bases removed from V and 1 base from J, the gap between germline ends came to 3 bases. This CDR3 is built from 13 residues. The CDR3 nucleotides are TGTGCCAGCAGCTTAGCAGGGAACACTGAAGCTTTCTTT. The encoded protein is CASSLAGNTEAFF.